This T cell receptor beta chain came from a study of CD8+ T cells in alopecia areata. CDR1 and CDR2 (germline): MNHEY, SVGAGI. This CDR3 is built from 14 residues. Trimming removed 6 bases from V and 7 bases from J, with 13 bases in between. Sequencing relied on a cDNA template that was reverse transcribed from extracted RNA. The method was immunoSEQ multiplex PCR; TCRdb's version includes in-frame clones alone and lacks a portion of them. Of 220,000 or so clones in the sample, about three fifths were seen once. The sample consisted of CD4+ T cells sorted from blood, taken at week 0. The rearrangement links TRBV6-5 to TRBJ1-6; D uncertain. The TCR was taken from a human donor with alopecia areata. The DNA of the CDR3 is TGTGCCAGCAGAAGTGGACCCACCAATTCACCCCTCCACTTT. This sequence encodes CASRSGPTNSPLHF.